The rows below give T cell receptor beta chains drawn from one sample of a study of blood T cell repertoires in COVID-19. TCRdb keeps only in-frame clones here, not all; method: immunoSEQ multiplex PCR. The sample records about 320,000 clones, 80% to 90% being singletons. The sequenced sample consisted of PBMCs or T cells enriched from blood (not recorded which). The receptors derive from a man younger than 45 who had recovered from COVID-19. The CDR3 runs from the conserved cysteine through the conserved F or W. Each record gives: V gene, D gene, clone size, J gene, CDR3 protein, CDR3 DNA. D genes are given only for firm matches. Clone size is given for some rows only: seen once, a few or many times, or a class if the clone is expanded.

TRBV9,TRBD2,few,TRBJ2-1,CASSDGTSGGSSYNEQFF,TGTGCCAGCAGCGACGGGACTAGCGGGGGGAGCTCCTACAATGAGCAGTTCTTC
TRBV6-4,TRBD2,NA,TRBJ2-3,CASSDLAGGGYTQYF,TGTGCCAGCAGTGACCTAGCGGGGGGCGGATATACGCAGTATTTT
TRBV10-1,TRBD2,NA,TRBJ2-5,CASRMPGLAGQTQYF,TGCGCCAGCAGAATGCCGGGACTAGCGGGCCAGACCCAGTACTTC
TRBV7-9,TRBD1,NA,TRBJ1-2,CASSARGLSGYTF,TGTGCCAGCAGCGCTAGGGGGCTATCTGGCTACACCTTC
TRBV28,TRBD1,few,TRBJ2-3,CASSWTGPRDTDTQYF,TGTGCCAGCAGTTGGACAGGACCTCGGGACACAGATACGCAGTATTTT
TRBV28,NA,NA,TRBJ1-1,CASIPSVGGVNTEAFF,TGTGCCAGTATTCCAAGCGTCGGGGGAGTGAACACTGAAGCTTTCTTT
TRBV3-1/TRBV3-2,NA,NA,TRBJ1-5,CASSQANQPQHF,TGTGCCAGCAGCCAGGCTAATCAGCCCCAGCATTTT
TRBV7-2,TRBD2,NA,TRBJ2-7,CASSSLSGGPNEQYF,TGTGCCAGCAGCTCCCTTAGCGGGGGGCCCAACGAGCAGTACTTC
TRBV13,TRBD1,NA,TRBJ2-7,CASSGTGDYEQYF,TGTGCCAGCAGCGGGACAGGGGACTACGAGCAGTACTTC
TRBV5-1,TRBD1,NA,TRBJ1-1,CASSFGTGRSLNTEAFF,TGCGCCAGCAGCTTCGGGACAGGGAGGTCGCTGAACACTGAAGCTTTCTTT
TRBV18,TRBD2,once,TRBJ2-3,CASSPGLAGGTDTQYF,TGTGCCAGCTCACCAGGACTAGCGGGTGGCACAGATACGCAGTATTTT
TRBV11-2,TRBD2,NA,TRBJ2-2,CASSPRVAGGIELFF,TGTGCCAGCAGCCCCCGGGTAGCGGGGGGGATAGAGCTGTTTTTT
TRBV18,TRBD2,once,TRBJ2-3,CASSPPVAGGWSDTQYF,TGTGCCAGCTCACCACCAGTAGCGGGGGGCTGGTCAGATACGCAGTATTTT
TRBV7-3,TRBD1,few,TRBJ1-6,CASSPGQGRQSPLHF,TGTGCCAGCAGCCCCGGACAGGGGAGGCAATCACCCCTCCACTTT
TRBV4-1,NA,NA,TRBJ2-7,CASSQSGGNEQYF,TGCGCCAGCAGCCAGTCGGGTGGCAACGAGCAGTACTTC
TRBV5-4,NA,NA,TRBJ2-2,CASSPRGGWSTGELFF,TGTGCCAGCAGCCCGAGGGGGGGGTGGAGCACCGGGGAGCTGTTTTTT
TRBV28,NA,NA,TRBJ2-3,CASSKAGRAQYF,TGTGCCAGCAGCAAAGCGGGTCGGGCGCAGTATTTT
TRBV5-1,TRBD1,NA,TRBJ1-6,CASSLTGSESPLHF,TGCGCCAGCAGCCTGACAGGGTCGGAGTCACCCCTCCACTTT
TRBV6-1,TRBD1,NA,TRBJ1-2,CASSEALTGVGYTF,TGTGCCAGCAGTGAAGCGTTAACAGGGGTTGGCTACACCTTC
TRBV5-1,NA,NA,TRBJ1-1,CASRDRPNTEAFF,TGCGCCAGCAGAGACAGGCCCAACACTGAAGCTTTCTTT
TRBV4-1,TRBD1,NA,TRBJ1-2,CASSQHLNRGRGYTF,TGCGCCAGCAGCCAACATCTCAACAGGGGGCGAGGCTACACCTTC
TRBV9,TRBD1,NA,TRBJ1-3,CASSVETGSPRSGNTIYF,TGTGCCAGCAGCGTAGAGACAGGGAGTCCCCGCTCTGGAAACACCATATATTTT
TRBV11-2,TRBD1,NA,TRBJ1-4,CASSLGRQGPEVLFF,TGTGCCAGCAGCTTAGGTAGACAGGGGCCCGAAGTACTGTTTTTT
TRBV19,NA,NA,TRBJ2-7,CASSLTGRYEQYF,TGTGCCAGTAGTCTGACAGGGAGGTACGAGCAGTACTTC
TRBV28,NA,NA,TRBJ1-4,CASSSNTQGFLYEKLFF,TGTGCCAGCAGTTCCAATACCCAGGGGTTTCTGTATGAAAAACTGTTTTTT
TRBV13,NA,NA,TRBJ1-1,CASSLEGQQKNTEAFF,TGTGCCAGCAGCTTAGAGGGACAACAAAAGAACACTGAAGCTTTCTTT
TRBV27,TRBD1,NA,TRBJ1-5,CASRPTGAQPQHF,TGTGCCAGCAGGCCAACAGGGGCTCAGCCCCAGCATTTT
TRBV5-6,NA,NA,TRBJ1-1,CASSEVGVGRNTEAFF,TGTGCCAGCAGCGAGGTGGGTGTTGGCAGGAACACTGAAGCTTTCTTT
TRBV7-9,NA,NA,TRBJ1-1,CASSLGAAMNTEAFF,TGTGCCAGCAGCTTAGGGGCAGCAATGAACACTGAAGCTTTCTTT
TRBV7-9,NA,few,TRBJ1-2,CASSLKGEERDYGYTF,TGTGCCAGCAGCTTAAAAGGGGAAGAAAGGGACTATGGCTACACCTTC
TRBV6-6,TRBD1,NA,TRBJ1-1,CASRSDRGRVTEAFF,TGTGCCAGCAGGTCAGACAGGGGGCGTGTAACTGAAGCTTTCTTT
TRBV7-2,NA,NA,TRBJ2-5,CASSLGLSQETQYF,TGTGCCAGCAGCTTGGGACTCTCACAAGAGACCCAGTACTTC
TRBV18,NA,once,TRBJ2-3,CASSGTTGSGTDTQYF,TGTGCCAGCTCGGGTACAACAGGGTCGGGCACAGATACGCAGTATTTT
TRBV5-1,NA,NA,TRBJ1-4,CASSFAGRGELFF,TGCGCCAGCAGCTTTGCAGGGCGCGGTGAACTGTTTTTT
TRBV24-1,TRBD1,NA,TRBJ2-1,CATSFGQGAAEQFF,TGTGCCACCAGTTTCGGGCAGGGGGCAGCGGAGCAGTTCTTC
TRBV7-8,NA,few,TRBJ1-6,CASSFGQGGSPLHF,TGTGCCAGCAGCTTCGGTCAGGGTGGTTCACCCCTCCACTTT
TRBV5-3,TRBD1,NA,TRBJ1-6,CARSRGTASPLHF,TGTGCCAGAAGCCGTGGGACAGCTTCACCCCTCCACTTT
TRBV5-1,TRBD2,once,TRBJ2-1,CASSFLAGGPMDYNEQFF,TGCGCCAGCAGCTTCCTAGCGGGGGGGCCAATGGACTACAATGAGCAGTTCTTC
TRBV5-1,TRBD1,NA,TRBJ1-1,CASSVLQGRNTEAFF,TGCGCCAGCAGCGTATTACAGGGGAGGAACACTGAAGCTTTCTTT
TRBV6-6,NA,NA,TRBJ1-2,CASSYPGLGRYGYTF,TGTGCCAGCAGTTACCCCGGACTGGGTCGCTATGGCTACACCTTC
TRBV6-5,TRBD1,NA,TRBJ2-1,CASRQRTGVEQFF,TGTGCCAGCAGACAAAGAACAGGGGTTGAGCAGTTCTTC
TRBV2,NA,once,TRBJ1-2,CASSEGQRGWTTFNYGYTF,TGTGCCAGCAGTGAAGGGCAAAGGGGATGGACAACCTTCAACTATGGCTACACCTTC
TRBV3-1/TRBV3-2,NA,NA,TRBJ1-6,CASSQESTSSPLHF,TGTGCCAGCAGCCAAGAATCAACTAGTTCACCCCTCCACTTT
TRBV9,NA,NA,TRBJ2-3,CASSPEGGIGTDTQYF,TGTGCCAGCAGCCCAGAAGGAGGAATTGGCACAGATACGCAGTATTTT
TRBV13,TRBD2,NA,TRBJ2-3,CASSLTSAAATQYF,TGTGCCAGCAGCTTGACTAGCGCGGCGGCTACGCAGTATTTT
TRBV11-2,NA,NA,TRBJ2-5,CASSRLGAGTQETQYF,TGTGCCAGCAGCCGCCTGGGAGCGGGGACACAAGAGACCCAGTACTTC
TRBV2,TRBD1,once,TRBJ1-1,CASSWDSRTEAFF,TGTGCCAGCAGTTGGGACAGCAGAACTGAAGCTTTCTTT
TRBV15,TRBD1,NA,TRBJ2-7,CATSRGTGQGANEQYF,TGTGCCACCAGCAGAGGAACGGGACAGGGGGCCAACGAGCAGTACTTC